This T cell receptor beta chain was observed in a study of blood T cell repertoires in COVID-19. The trim removed 5 bases at V and 4 bases at J, leaving 13 bases unmatched. CDR1 and CDR2 (germline): SGHTA, FQGNSA. There are 17 residues in the CDR3. Individuals aged 18 to 89 years were recruited from 20 to 25 US areas. Original data processing: The assay estimated nucleated cells by amplifying reference gene primers. Profiling relied on immunoSEQ multiplex PCR, and the TCRdb table lists in-frame clones only, not all of them. D and trimming come from the DNA, and the V and J calls and clone size come from that table. The profile covers 150,000 to 200,000 clones, with about 88% appearing a single time and roughly 8.9% taken by the ten largest.

Sequencing was done on a sample of PBMCs or T cells enriched from blood (not recorded which). The chain carries TRBV7-2 and TRBJ2-7; 11 nucleotides agree with TRBD2. This receptor was obtained from a young woman who had recovered from COVID-19. CDR3 DNA sequence: TGTGCCAGCAGCGAGCCTGGGGCTAGCGGGAGGAAGTACGAGCAGTACTTC. It yields the protein CASSEPGASGRKYEQYF.